These T cell receptor beta chains were read from a single sample in a study of T cells after posttransplantation cyclophosphamide. The repertoire was sequenced with immunoSEQ multiplex PCR; TCRdb's copy has only in-frame clones and lacks some. The data show around 15,000 clones, approximately 81% seen once. The source was PBMCs, collected roughly 470 days after allogeneic stem cell transplant with calcineurin inhibitor and methotrexate. Every receptor here comes from a male patient in his thirties who received an allogeneic stem cell transplant from an unrelated donor, was CMV-positive, and had acute and chronic GVHD. The T cells may partly be graft donor cells. Each CDR3 is given with its conserved first and last residue. A D gene is named only where the DNA matches it firmly. The size entry is marked missing in some rows and otherwise reads once, few, many or a size class.

v_call	j_call	clone_size	d_call	cdr3_nt	cdr3_aa
TRBV4-2	TRBJ2-7	NA	TRBD1	TGTGCCAGCAGTCGGACAGGGCCCTACGAGCAGTACTTC	CASSRTGPYEQYF
TRBV7-6	TRBJ2-1	NA	TRBD1	TGTGCCAGCAGCTTAGTGACAGGGCCCTACAATGAGCAGTTCTTC	CASSLVTGPYNEQFF
TRBV6-1	TRBJ1-1	few	NA	TGTGCCAGCAGTTTACAGCCGGGGGGATACACTGAAGCTTTCTTT	CASSLQPGGYTEAFF
TRBV19	TRBJ2-2	NA	TRBD2	TGTGCCAGTAGTATGAGCGGGGCCCTTGTCGCCGGGGAGCTGTTTTTT	CASSMSGALVAGELFF
TRBV7-2	TRBJ1-2	NA	TRBD1	TGTGCCAGCAGCTTAAAGACAGGGCTGGTTGGCTACACCTTC	CASSLKTGLVGYTF
TRBV6-5	TRBJ2-5	NA	NA	TGTGCCAGCAGTTACGGGCCGGGGAGGACCCAGTACTTC	CASSYGPGRTQYF
TRBV7-6	TRBJ2-7	few	NA	TGTGCCAGCAGCTTAAAGCAGGGTGGCGAGCAGTACTTC	CASSLKQGGEQYF
TRBV27	TRBJ2-7	NA	TRBD1	TGTGCCAGCAGTTCCGGGACAGGGTTCTACTACGAGCAGTACTTC	CASSSGTGFYYEQYF
TRBV10-3	TRBJ1-1	NA	NA	TGTGCCATCAGTATTGGAGGAGGGAAGAACACTGAAGCTTTCTTT	CAISIGGGKNTEAFF
TRBV9	TRBJ2-7	NA	TRBD2	TGTGCCAGCAGCCCCCCAAGCGGGAGTGGTTCGGAACAGTACTTC	CASSPPSGSGSEQYF
TRBV5-1	TRBJ2-6	NA	NA	TGCGCCAGCAGCCCTCCAGGGGTCTATACAAGCTCTGGGGCCAACGTCCTGACTTTC	CASSPPGVYTSSGANVLTF
TRBV7-9	TRBJ2-7	NA	NA	TGTGCCAGCAGCTTAGTCGGTACCTACGAGCAGTACTTC	CASSLVGTYEQYF
TRBV6-5	TRBJ2-2	NA	TRBD1	TGTGCCAGCAGTTACTGGAAAACAGGGGTCGCCGGGGAGCTGTTTTTT	CASSYWKTGVAGELFF
TRBV18	TRBJ1-2	NA	TRBD1	TGTGCCAGCTCACCATTGGGACAGCCCTTTCTTAACTATGGCTACACCTTC	CASSPLGQPFLNYGYTF
TRBV9	TRBJ1-1	NA	TRBD1	TGTGCCAGCAGCGGCCCAGGGACAGGGGCGGGGAACACTGAAGCTTTCTTT	CASSGPGTGAGNTEAFF